This T cell receptor (beta chain) was identified during a study of blood T cell repertoires in COVID-19. Study context: Acute and convalescent COVID-19 specimens originated in the United States, Italy and Spain.

A Seattle source enrolled patients during active infection and followed them longitudinally. The protocol was immunoSEQ multiplex PCR, while the TCRdb copy is restricted to in-frame clones and leaves out a portion. The sample consists of around 400,000 clones, roughly 86% of them appearing once. The CDR3 contains 13 residues. Between the trimmed V and J ends, which lost 0 bases and 6 bases, there was a span of 10 bases. Germline V gene lookup returns CDR1 SGDLS and CDR2 YYNGEE. The sequence was obtained from a woman in her fifties or sixties with COVID-19, enrolled during active disease. The sequenced material came from peripheral blood. The chain joins TRBV9 to TRBJ2-7; a possible D gene is TRBD2 (6 bases). In DNA form, the CDR3 reads TGTGCCAGCAGCGTAGGTCGGGGGTCCGAGCAGTACTTC. It codes for CASSVGRGSEQYF.